This TCR beta chain derives from a study of T cells after yellow fever vaccination (dated by TCRdb to between 2018 and 2021). For the study in its entirety: Libraries from fractions with low cell numbers were prepared with the SMART-Seq v4 Ultra Low Input RNA kit. To follow T-cell clones before and after both primary and booster YFV17D yellow fever vaccination, bulk TCR alpha and beta repertoires underwent longitudinal sequencing. Bulk PBMC replicates and cell subsets were isolated from blood drawn at multiple timepoints before and after both primary and secondary immunization. Two healthy male donors, one aged 18 to 30 and one aged 30 to 39 years, were included in the cohort.

The CDR3 spans 14 residues, from the cysteine through the phenylalanine. The CDR3 DNA has 42 bases and is translated from base 1. The junction carries 11 bases between V and J, which are trimmed by 6 bases and 0 bases respectively. CDR1 and CDR2 (LNHDA, SQIVND) derive from the germline V gene (reference sequence). This clonotype was detected many times. Its antigen target is currently unknown. The record has no base qualities; no much larger clone is one base away. Read against the paper, the sample's treatment or condition label means: live attenuated yellow fever vaccine strain. A standard Ficoll-Paque protocol was used to isolate PBMCs from peripheral blood. CD4 and CD8 T-cell fractions were isolated with Dynabeads CD4 and CD8 positive selection kits. TriZol was used to extract RNA from bulk PBMCs, CD4 and CD8 fractions, and dextramer-positive and dextramer-negative fractions. The sequencer listed for this sample is Illumina NovaSeq 6000. TCR cDNA was synthesized by 5'RACE template switching, through which a universal primer site and unique molecular identifiers were introduced. Priming for cDNA synthesis came from both the TCR alpha and TCR beta constant segments. Libraries were amplified in two PCR steps, with sample barcodes and sequencing adapters added in the second step. Sequencing of libraries was performed on Illumina HiSeq 2500 (2x100 bp) or NovaSeq (2x150 bp). The paper's data handling went like this. Demultiplexing of reads and collapsing into UMI consensus sequences were performed with MIGEC, and V(D)J alignment was carried out with MiXCR. Vaccine-responding clonotypes were identified with edgeR using replicate PBMC samples, with FDR below 0.01 and a log2 fold change above 5 up to day 15 being required. Bulk clonotypes were assigned CD4 or CD8 identity according to which sequenced CD4 or CD8 repertoire held them at higher abundance. TCRdb reworked the public reads: Q25 trimming with fastp, MiXCR clone assembly, productive beta chains retained. Here each entry gathers all rows of one CDR3 protein and keeps the most common genes and DNA. Clone size and V and J calls follow TCRdb, not the original study. This sample lists about 260,000 distinct CDR3 sequences; about 5% were detected once. The ten largest clones represent roughly 3.5% of the sample.

Study-level results and caveats: Most clones expanded after primary vaccination (about 96% of CD4 and 70% to 90% of CD8) were re-detected after the booster, suggesting that broad memory maintenance occurred. FACS-sorted repertoires could contain abundant contaminating clonotypes from the bulk population, so computational filtering was required. A small share of clonotypes was detected in both CD4 and CD8 compartments, with the overlap likely arising from convergent recombination. Because the study included only two donors, the extent to which the findings can be generalized is limited. The secondary T-cell response was weaker than the primary response but faster, peaking on day 5 instead of day 15.

The V and J segments used are TRBV19 and TRBJ1-1; too little of a D gene remains to name it. The origin of this receptor is a man aged 18-30 years who received the YFV17D yellow fever vaccine. Material: CD4+ T cells sorted from PBMCs, obtained on the day of the yellow fever booster vaccination. CDR3 loop: CASRWTDMNTEAFF. In nucleotides, the sequence is TGTGCCAGTAGGTGGACCGACATGAACACTGAAGCTTTCTTT. Where the CDR3 stops, the reference TRBV19 and TRBJ1-1 genes take over; the full variable domain is DGGITQSPKYLFRKEGQNVTLSCEQNLNHDAMYWYRQDPGQGLRLIYYSQIVNDFQKGDIAEGYSVSREKKESFPLTVTSAQKNPTAFYLCASRWTDMNTEAFFGQGTRLTVV.